This is a list of T cell receptor beta chains from one sample in a study of vaccination effects on CD4 cells after COVID-19. Using immunoSEQ multiplex PCR, the repertoire was profiled, and TCRdb retains in-frame clones only, with some absent. The sample yields approximately 26,000 clones, about three quarters seen once. No antigens are known for them. Sequencing used CD4+ T cells from PBMCs cultured with SARS-CoV-2 spike peptides, obtained before COVID-19 vaccination. These receptors all stem from a human donor who had a prior SARS-CoV-2 infection. The CDR3 runs from the conserved cysteine through the conserved F or W. A D gene is named only where the DNA matches it firmly. Only some rows state a clone size, as once, few, many or a class for expanded clones.

J gene | D gene | clone size | V gene | CDR3 protein | CDR3 DNA
TRBJ2-5 | - | - | TRBV7-2 | CASSVGIQETQYF | TGTGCCAGCTCCGTGGGTATCCAAGAGACCCAGTACTTC
TRBJ2-7 | - | - | TRBV7-9 | CASSPGAGAYEQYF | TGTGCCAGCAGCCCAGGGGCAGGGGCCTACGAGCAGTACTTC
TRBJ2-2 | TRBD2 | few | TRBV7-3 | CASSDVGTSPGELFF | TGTGCCAGCAGCGACGTCGGGACTAGCCCCGGGGAGCTGTTTTTT
TRBJ1-6 | - | few | TRBV19 | CASSIDYWQRSPLHF | TGTGCCAGTAGTATAGATTATTGGCAGAGGTCACCCCTCCACTTT
TRBJ2-7 | - | few | TRBV5-1 | CASSLGQSEDEQYF | TGCGCCAGCAGCTTGGGACAATCAGAGGACGAGCAGTACTTC
TRBJ2-3 | TRBD2 | - | TRBV11-3 | CASSLRTAGGLVTDTQYF | TGTGCCAGCAGCCTCAGGACAGCGGGAGGGCTTGTCACAGATACGCAGTATTTT
TRBJ2-7 | - | - | TRBV3-1/TRBV3-2 | CASSQGEQYF | TGTGCCAGCAGCCAAGGCGAGCAGTACTTC
TRBJ2-7 | TRBD2 | - | TRBV15 | CATSRDWGGSSYEQYF | TGTGCCACCAGCAGAGATTGGGGGGGTTCCAGCTACGAGCAGTACTTC
TRBJ1-3 | - | once | TRBV5-1 | CASSGQLGSGNTIYF | TGCGCCAGCAGCGGACAGTTGGGGTCTGGAAACACCATATATTTT
TRBJ2-5 | - | - | TRBV5-1 | CASSYNAGQQETQYF | TGCGCCAGCAGCTATAACGCGGGACAGCAAGAGACCCAGTACTTC
TRBJ2-1 | TRBD2 | few | TRBV5-8 | CASSPTKTSGYGEQFF | TGTGCCAGCAGCCCGACCAAGACTAGCGGATACGGTGAGCAGTTCTTC
TRBJ2-1 | TRBD2 | - | TRBV6-5 | CAGASGSYNEQFF | TGTGCCGGCGCTAGCGGTTCCTACAATGAGCAGTTCTTC
TRBJ2-7 | - | - | TRBV5-4 | CASSAKQGRDEQYF | TGTGCCAGCAGCGCAAAACAGGGACGGGACGAGCAGTACTTC
TRBJ2-5 | TRBD2 | - | TRBV7-8 | CASSLNGRGETQYF | TGTGCCAGCAGCTTAAACGGGAGGGGAGAGACCCAGTACTTC
TRBJ2-1 | - | - | TRBV11-2 | CASSLVGRYSYNEQFF | TGTGCCAGCAGCTTAGTGGGTCGGTACTCCTACAATGAGCAGTTCTTC
TRBJ2-2 | - | - | TRBV24-1 | CATSDASRGRYTGELFF | TGTGCCACCAGTGATGCCAGCAGGGGTCGGTACACCGGGGAGCTGTTTTTT
TRBJ2-7 | - | - | TRBV2 | CASRERRPVSYEQYF | TGTGCCAGCAGAGAAAGGCGACCGGTCTCCTACGAGCAGTACTTC
TRBJ2-5 | - | - | TRBV7-9 | CASSRNPGTQETQYF | TGTGCCAGCAGCCGAAACCCCGGGACCCAGGAGACCCAGTACTTC
TRBJ2-7 | - | few | TRBV7-2 | CASSLIVGEGNEQYF | TGTGCCAGCAGCTTAATCGTGGGAGAGGGAAACGAGCAGTACTTC
TRBJ2-7 | TRBD2 | - | TRBV7-8 | CASSRKTSGSVGYEQYF | TGTGCCAGCAGCCGCAAAACTAGCGGGAGCGTCGGGTACGAGCAGTACTTC
TRBJ2-1 | - | once | TRBV30 | CAWIRGLVYNEQFF | TGTGCCTGGATTCGAGGACTCGTGTACAATGAGCAGTTCTTC
TRBJ2-1 | TRBD2 | - | TRBV7-2 | CASRLLAGGYNEQFF | TGTGCCAGCAGACTTCTAGCGGGGGGATACAATGAGCAGTTCTTC
TRBJ2-7 | - | - | TRBV10-3 | CAISESRAYEQYF | TGTGCCATCAGTGAGTCCAGGGCCTACGAGCAGTACTTC
TRBJ1-1 | - | - | TRBV7-2 | CASSLRGRNTEAFF | TGTGCCAGCAGCTTGCGAGGGCGGAACACTGAAGCTTTCTTT
TRBJ1-1 | - | few | TRBV12-3/TRBV12-4 | CASSLSMNTEAFF | TGTGCCAGCAGTTTGTCCATGAACACTGAAGCTTTCTTT